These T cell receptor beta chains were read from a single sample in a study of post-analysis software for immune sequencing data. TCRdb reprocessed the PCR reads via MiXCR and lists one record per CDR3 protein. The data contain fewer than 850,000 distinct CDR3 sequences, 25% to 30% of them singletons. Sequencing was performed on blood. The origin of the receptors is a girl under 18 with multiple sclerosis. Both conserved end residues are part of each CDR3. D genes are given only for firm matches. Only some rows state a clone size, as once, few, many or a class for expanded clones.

cdr3_nt: TGTGCCAGCTCACCAAACCCGAACACTGAAGCTTTCTTT
cdr3_aa: CASSPNPNTEAFF
d_call: .
clone_size: once
v_call: TRBV18
j_call: TRBJ1-1

cdr3_nt: TGTGCCAGCAGTTTCGAAAGGGGGACCCAGTACTTC
cdr3_aa: CASSFERGTQYF
d_call: .
clone_size: .
v_call: TRBV5-5
j_call: TRBJ2-5

cdr3_nt: TGTGCCAGCAGTTCGACGGACAGGGTGGGCCTCAATGAGCAGTTCTTC
cdr3_aa: CASSSTDRVGLNEQFF
d_call: TRBD1
clone_size: .
v_call: TRBV28
j_call: TRBJ2-1

cdr3_nt: TGCAGCGTTGAAGATGCTGGGGGCTACGAGCAGTACTTC
cdr3_aa: CSVEDAGGYEQYF
d_call: .
clone_size: .
v_call: TRBV29-1
j_call: TRBJ2-7

cdr3_nt: TGTGCCAGCCGACAGATTGAGACCCAGTACTTC
cdr3_aa: CASRQIETQYF
d_call: .
clone_size: .
v_call: TRBV7-8
j_call: TRBJ2-5

cdr3_nt: TGTGCCAGCAGTCCCTCGGGCGGGAGGACCAACGAGCAGTACTTC
cdr3_aa: CASSPSGGRTNEQYF
d_call: TRBD2
clone_size: .
v_call: TRBV12-3/TRBV12-4
j_call: TRBJ2-7

cdr3_nt: TGTGCCAGCAGTCCGGGACAGGGGAAATACGAGCAGTACTTC
cdr3_aa: CASSPGQGKYEQYF
d_call: TRBD1
clone_size: .
v_call: TRBV2
j_call: TRBJ2-7

cdr3_nt: TGTGCCAGCAGCTTAGCTGGGGGGGAGCAGACGACCCAGTACTTC
cdr3_aa: CASSLAGGEQTTQYF
d_call: TRBD2
clone_size: few
v_call: TRBV7-2
j_call: TRBJ2-5

cdr3_nt: TGCAGTGCAAAGAGCGGGGGGGTCCTCATCACCGGGGAGCTGTTTTTT
cdr3_aa: CSAKSGGVLITGELFF
d_call: TRBD2
clone_size: .
v_call: TRBV20-1
j_call: TRBJ2-2

cdr3_nt: TGCAGTGCCACCTCTCCGACAAGCTCCTACAATGAGCAGTTCTTC
cdr3_aa: CSATSPTSSYNEQFF
d_call: .
clone_size: .
v_call: TRBV20-1
j_call: TRBJ2-1

cdr3_nt: TGCAGCGTTGAAGATAGCTCGGGGACTAGCGGGACCCCCCGCTGGCTTGAGCAGTTCTTC
cdr3_aa: CSVEDSSGTSGTPRWLEQFF
d_call: TRBD2
clone_size: few
v_call: TRBV29-1
j_call: TRBJ2-1

cdr3_nt: TGTGCCATACGACAGGGGGCCTCCTATAATTCACCCCTCCACTTT
cdr3_aa: CAIRQGASYNSPLHF
d_call: TRBD1
clone_size: few
v_call: TRBV2
j_call: TRBJ1-6

cdr3_nt: TGTGCCATCCGGACAGGGGGCTCTGGAAACACCATATATTTT
cdr3_aa: CAIRTGGSGNTIYF
d_call: TRBD1
clone_size: .
v_call: TRBV10-3
j_call: TRBJ1-3

cdr3_nt: TGCAGTGCTAGACCCAGGACTAGCCCGACCCATGAGCAGTACTTC
cdr3_aa: CSARPRTSPTHEQYF
d_call: TRBD2
clone_size: once
v_call: TRBV20-1
j_call: TRBJ2-5

cdr3_nt: TGTGCCAGCAGCCAGGGGTTGGTCAGGCCCTACGAGCAGTACTTC
cdr3_aa: CASSQGLVRPYEQYF
d_call: .
clone_size: .
v_call: TRBV3-1
j_call: TRBJ2-7

cdr3_nt: TGTGCCAGTAATCCATTTTCTAGCACAGATACGCAGTATTTT
cdr3_aa: CASNPFSSTDTQYF
d_call: .
clone_size: .
v_call: TRBV19
j_call: TRBJ2-3

cdr3_nt: TGTGCCAGCACCCCGGGGGGGGTTTGGGGTACGCAGTATTTT
cdr3_aa: CASTPGGVWGTQYF
d_call: TRBD2
clone_size: .
v_call: TRBV6-5
j_call: TRBJ2-3

cdr3_nt: TGTGCCAGCAGTGAAGACAGGGGGCTCGGAGAGACCCAGTACTTC
cdr3_aa: CASSEDRGLGETQYF
d_call: TRBD1
clone_size: .
v_call: TRBV2
j_call: TRBJ2-5

cdr3_nt: TGCAGCGCTGGGACGGTCTCCTACGAGCAGTACTTC
cdr3_aa: CSAGTVSYEQYF
d_call: .
clone_size: many
v_call: TRBV29-1
j_call: TRBJ2-7

cdr3_nt: TGCGCCAGCAGCCAATCGTGGGGGGACTATGGCTACACCTTC
cdr3_aa: CASSQSWGDYGYTF
d_call: .
clone_size: .
v_call: TRBV4-1
j_call: TRBJ1-2

cdr3_nt: TGCGCCAGCAGCCAAGATGGGACTGGTGGGGGGCGAAAACTGTTTTTT
cdr3_aa: CASSQDGTGGGRKLFF
d_call: .
clone_size: .
v_call: TRBV4-1
j_call: TRBJ1-4

cdr3_nt: TGTGCCAGCTTGCGCAACCTTCGGGAGACCCAGTACTTC
cdr3_aa: CASLRNLRETQYF
d_call: .
clone_size: few
v_call: TRBV28
j_call: TRBJ2-5

cdr3_nt: TGCGCCAGCAGCCAAGTCGAATACGCCAAAAACATTCAGTACTTC
cdr3_aa: CASSQVEYAKNIQYF
d_call: .
clone_size: .
v_call: TRBV4-1
j_call: TRBJ2-4

cdr3_nt: TGTGCCAGCAGTCGAGGACTAGCAGCCAACGAGCAGTACTTC
cdr3_aa: CASSRGLAANEQYF
d_call: TRBD2
clone_size: .
v_call: TRBV7-9
j_call: TRBJ2-7

cdr3_nt: TGTGCCACAGCACGTGTGGGAACCGGGGAGCTGTTTTTT
cdr3_aa: CATARVGTGELFF
d_call: .
clone_size: .
v_call: TRBV12-3/TRBV12-4
j_call: TRBJ2-2

cdr3_nt: TGCAGTGCTAGTGACCGGGACTCAACCTTCGGTGAGCAGTTCTTC
cdr3_aa: CSASDRDSTFGEQFF
d_call: .
clone_size: .
v_call: TRBV20-1
j_call: TRBJ2-1

cdr3_nt: TGTGCCAGCAGCCAACCCGTCGGGCCCGGGGAGCTGTTTTTT
cdr3_aa: CASSQPVGPGELFF
d_call: .
clone_size: .
v_call: TRBV3-1
j_call: TRBJ2-2

cdr3_nt: TGTGCCAGCAGCCCAGCAGGGACAGGGCTGCCTGGGGCCAACGTCCTGACTTTC
cdr3_aa: CASSPAGTGLPGANVLTF
d_call: TRBD1
clone_size: few
v_call: TRBV5-6
j_call: TRBJ2-6

cdr3_nt: TGTGCCAGCAGCTACCTAGCGGGAGGCGCCTACGAGCAGTACTTC
cdr3_aa: CASSYLAGGAYEQYF
d_call: TRBD2
clone_size: .
v_call: TRBV11-2
j_call: TRBJ2-7

cdr3_nt: TGCGCCAGCAGCTTGGTTCGGACAGGGGAAGATACGCAGTATTTT
cdr3_aa: CASSLVRTGEDTQYF
d_call: TRBD1
clone_size: .
v_call: TRBV5-1
j_call: TRBJ2-3

cdr3_nt: TGTGCCAGCAGCTGGGGACAGGGGATCGTCAATGAGCAGTTCTTC
cdr3_aa: CASSWGQGIVNEQFF
d_call: TRBD1
clone_size: .
v_call: TRBV7-9
j_call: TRBJ2-1

cdr3_nt: TGTGCCATCAAGGGATCTGGGGCCAACGTCCTGACTTTC
cdr3_aa: CAIKGSGANVLTF
d_call: .
clone_size: few
v_call: TRBV10-3
j_call: TRBJ2-6

cdr3_nt: TGCGCCAGCAGTGGTGAGCAGGGAGGTACAGGGGAGCAGTACTTC
cdr3_aa: CASSGEQGGTGEQYF
d_call: .
clone_size: .
v_call: TRBV10-1
j_call: TRBJ2-5